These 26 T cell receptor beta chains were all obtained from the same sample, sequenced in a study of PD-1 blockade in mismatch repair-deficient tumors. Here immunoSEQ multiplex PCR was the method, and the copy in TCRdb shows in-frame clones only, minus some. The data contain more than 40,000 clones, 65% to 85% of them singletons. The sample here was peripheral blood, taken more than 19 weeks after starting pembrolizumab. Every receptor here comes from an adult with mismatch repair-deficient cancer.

CDR3 loop: CASSYSQANEQFF. The CDR3 DNA is TGTGCCAGCAGTTACTCTCAGGCGAATGAGCAGTTCTTC. The chain is built from TRBV6-5 and TRBJ2-1, with D hard to call. CDR3 length equals 13 residues. V gave up 0 bases and J gave up 7 bases, with 7 bases separating them. The germline CDR1 and CDR2 sequences are MNHEY and SVGAGI.

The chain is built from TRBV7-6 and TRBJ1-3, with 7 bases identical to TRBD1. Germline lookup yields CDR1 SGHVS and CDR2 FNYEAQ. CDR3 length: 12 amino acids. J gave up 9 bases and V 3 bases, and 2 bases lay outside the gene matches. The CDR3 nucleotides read TGTGCCAGCAGCTTGGCAGGGGGCACCATATATTTT. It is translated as CASSLAGGTIYF.

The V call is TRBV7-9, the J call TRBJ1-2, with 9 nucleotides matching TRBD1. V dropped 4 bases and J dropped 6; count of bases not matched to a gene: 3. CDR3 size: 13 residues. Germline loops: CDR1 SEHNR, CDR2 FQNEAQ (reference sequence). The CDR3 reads CASSSQGADGYTF. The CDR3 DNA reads TGTGCCAGCAGCTCACAGGGGGCCGATGGCTACACCTTC.

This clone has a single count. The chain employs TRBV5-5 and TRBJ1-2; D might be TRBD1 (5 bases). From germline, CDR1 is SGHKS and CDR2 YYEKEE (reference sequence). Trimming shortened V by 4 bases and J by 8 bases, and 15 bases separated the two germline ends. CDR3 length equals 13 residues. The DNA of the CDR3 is TGTGCCAGCAGCAGACAGCCGACGGGGGGCTACACCTTC. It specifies CASSRQPTGGYTF.

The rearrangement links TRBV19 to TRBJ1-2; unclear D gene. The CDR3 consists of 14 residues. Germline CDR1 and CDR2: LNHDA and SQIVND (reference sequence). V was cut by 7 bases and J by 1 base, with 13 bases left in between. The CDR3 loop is CASTMAGINYGYTF. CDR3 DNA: TGTGCCAGTACCATGGCAGGCATTAACTATGGCTACACCTTC.

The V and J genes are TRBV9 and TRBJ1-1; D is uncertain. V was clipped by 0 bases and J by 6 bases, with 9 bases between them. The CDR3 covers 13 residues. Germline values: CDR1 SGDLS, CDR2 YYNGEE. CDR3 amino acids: CASSVGVGAEAFF. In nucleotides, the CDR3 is TGTGCCAGCAGCGTAGGGGTCGGAGCTGAAGCTTTCTTT.

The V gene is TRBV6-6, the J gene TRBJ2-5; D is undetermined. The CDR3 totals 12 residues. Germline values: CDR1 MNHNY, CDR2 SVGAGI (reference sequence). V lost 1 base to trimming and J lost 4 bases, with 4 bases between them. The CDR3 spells CASSYFGETQYF. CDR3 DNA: TGTGCCAGCAGTTACTTCGGAGAGACCCAGTACTTC.

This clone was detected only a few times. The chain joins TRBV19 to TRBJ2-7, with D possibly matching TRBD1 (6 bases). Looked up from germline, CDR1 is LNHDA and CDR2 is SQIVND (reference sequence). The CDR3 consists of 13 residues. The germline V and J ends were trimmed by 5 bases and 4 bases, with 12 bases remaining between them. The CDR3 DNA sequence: TGTGCCAGTAGTTACGGCGGACAGTACGAGCAGTACTTC. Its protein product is CASSYGGQYEQYF.

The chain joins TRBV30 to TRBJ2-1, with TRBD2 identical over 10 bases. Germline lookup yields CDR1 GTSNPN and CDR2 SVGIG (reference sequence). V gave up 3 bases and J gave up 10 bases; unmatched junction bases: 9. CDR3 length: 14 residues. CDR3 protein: CAWRSGLAGEEQFF. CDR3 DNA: TGTGCCTGGAGGTCGGGGCTAGCGGGAGAGGAGCAGTTCTTC.

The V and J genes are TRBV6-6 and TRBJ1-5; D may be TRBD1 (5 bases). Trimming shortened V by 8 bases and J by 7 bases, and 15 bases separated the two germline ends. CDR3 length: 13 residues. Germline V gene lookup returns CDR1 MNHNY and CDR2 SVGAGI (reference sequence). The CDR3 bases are TGTGCCAGCGGCTTGATGGGGCGACAGCCCCAGCATTTT. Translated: CASGLMGRQPQHF.

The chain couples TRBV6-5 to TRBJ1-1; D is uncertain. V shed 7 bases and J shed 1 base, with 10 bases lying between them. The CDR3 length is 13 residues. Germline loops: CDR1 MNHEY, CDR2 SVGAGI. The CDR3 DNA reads TGTGCCAGCACCACCCCAGGGAACACTGAAGCTTTCTTT. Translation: CASTTPGNTEAFF.

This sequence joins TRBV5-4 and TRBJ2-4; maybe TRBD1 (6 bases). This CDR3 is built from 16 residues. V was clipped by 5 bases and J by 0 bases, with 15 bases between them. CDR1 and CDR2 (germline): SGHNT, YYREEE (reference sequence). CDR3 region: CASSSDRLGAKNIQYF. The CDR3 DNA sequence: TGTGCCAGCAGTTCAGACAGGCTGGGAGCCAAAAACATTCAGTACTTC.

As DNA, the CDR3 is TGTGCCAGTAGTCGAGGGAGTGGCGCAGATACGCAGTATTTT. Translating it yields CASSRGSGADTQYF. The chain recombines TRBV19 with TRBJ2-3, with D maybe TRBD2 (5 bases). V was shortened by 5 bases and J by 4 bases, with 13 bases between the two germline ends. The length of the CDR3 is 14 residues. Germline V CDR1 and CDR2: LNHDA, SQIVND (reference sequence).

CDR3 residues: CASSSQGRRTEAFF. The CDR3, as DNA: TGTGCCAGCAGTAGTCAGGGTAGGAGGACTGAAGCTTTCTTT. This chain links TRBV14 with TRBJ1-1; weak D call: TRBD1 (5 bases). From germline, CDR1 is SGHDN and CDR2 FVKESK. This CDR3 has 14 amino acids. The V end was cut by 6 bases, the J end by 5 bases, with 16 bases between. The full variable domain, rest sourced from reference TRBV14 and TRBJ1-1, is EAGVTQFPSHSVIEKGQTVTLRCDPISGHDNLYWYRRVMGKEIKFLLHFVKESKQDESGMPNNRFLAERTGGTYSTLKVQPAELEDSGVYFCASSSQGRRTEAFFGQGTRLTVV.

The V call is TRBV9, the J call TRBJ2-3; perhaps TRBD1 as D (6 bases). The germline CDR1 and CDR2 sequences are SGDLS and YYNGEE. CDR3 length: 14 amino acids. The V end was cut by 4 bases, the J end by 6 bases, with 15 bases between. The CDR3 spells CASSPGQLTDTQYF. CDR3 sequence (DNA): TGTGCCAGCAGCCCCGGACAGTTAACCGATACGCAGTATTTT. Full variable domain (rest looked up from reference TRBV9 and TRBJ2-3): DSGVTQTPKHLITATGQRVTLRCSPRSGDLSVYWYQQSLDQGLQFLIQYYNGEERAKGNILERFSAQQFPDLHSELNLSSLELGDSALYFCASSPGQLTDTQYFGPGTRLTVL.

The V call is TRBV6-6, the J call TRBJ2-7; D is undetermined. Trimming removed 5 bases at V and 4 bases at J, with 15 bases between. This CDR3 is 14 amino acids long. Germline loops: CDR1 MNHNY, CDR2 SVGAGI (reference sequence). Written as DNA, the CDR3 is TGTGCCAGCAGTAGTTCGGCACTCATTTACGAGCAGTACTTC. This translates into CASSSSALIYEQYF.

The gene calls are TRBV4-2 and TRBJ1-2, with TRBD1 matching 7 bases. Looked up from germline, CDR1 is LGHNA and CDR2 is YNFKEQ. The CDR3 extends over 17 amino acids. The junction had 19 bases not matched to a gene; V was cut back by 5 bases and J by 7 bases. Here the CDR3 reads CASSDRTGDPTPGGYTF. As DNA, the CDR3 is TGTGCCAGCAGCGATAGGACAGGTGACCCCACGCCGGGTGGCTACACCTTC.

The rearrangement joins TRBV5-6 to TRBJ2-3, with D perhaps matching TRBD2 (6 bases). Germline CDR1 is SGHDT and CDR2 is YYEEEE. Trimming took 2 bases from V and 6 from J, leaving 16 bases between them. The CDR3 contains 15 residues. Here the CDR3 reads CASSLPGDSLDTQYF. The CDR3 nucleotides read TGTGCCAGCAGCTTACCCGGGGACTCATTGGATACGCAGTATTTT.

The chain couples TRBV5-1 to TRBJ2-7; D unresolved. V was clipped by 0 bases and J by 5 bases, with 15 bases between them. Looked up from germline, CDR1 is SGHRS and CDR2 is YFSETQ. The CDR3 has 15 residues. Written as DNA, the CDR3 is TGCGCCAGCAGCTTGGCATTATGGCGAATCGACGAGCAGTACTTC. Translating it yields CASSLALWRIDEQYF.

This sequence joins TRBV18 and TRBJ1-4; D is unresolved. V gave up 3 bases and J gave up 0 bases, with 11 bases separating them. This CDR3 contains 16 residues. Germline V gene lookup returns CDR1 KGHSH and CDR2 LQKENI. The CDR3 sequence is CASSPETSSTNEKLFF. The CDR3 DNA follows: TGTGCCAGCTCACCGGAAACCTCATCAACTAATGAAAAACTGTTTTTT.

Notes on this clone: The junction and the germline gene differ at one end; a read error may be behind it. The CDR3 reads CASSKDRGIPYEQYF. In nucleotides, the CDR3 is TGTGCCAGCAGCAAAGATCGGGGAATTCCCTACGAGCAGTACTTC. J is TRBJ2-7 and V is TRBV4-2, with D tentatively TRBD2 (5 bases). Germline V gene lookup returns CDR1 LGHNA and CDR2 YNFKEQ. This CDR3 is built from 15 residues.

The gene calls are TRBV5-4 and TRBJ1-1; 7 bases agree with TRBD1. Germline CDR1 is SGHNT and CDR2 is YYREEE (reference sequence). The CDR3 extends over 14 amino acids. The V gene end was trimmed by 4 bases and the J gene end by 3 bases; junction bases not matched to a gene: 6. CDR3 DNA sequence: TGTGCCAGCAGCCAAGGGGGCGGTGACACTGAAGCTTTCTTT. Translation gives CASSQGGGDTEAFF.

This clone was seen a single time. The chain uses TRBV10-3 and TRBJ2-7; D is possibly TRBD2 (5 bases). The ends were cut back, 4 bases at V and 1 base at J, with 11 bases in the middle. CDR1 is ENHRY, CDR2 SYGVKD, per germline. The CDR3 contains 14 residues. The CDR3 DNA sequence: TGTGCCATCAGTGCCGACGGGGTATCCTACGAGCAGTACTTC. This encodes CAISADGVSYEQYF.

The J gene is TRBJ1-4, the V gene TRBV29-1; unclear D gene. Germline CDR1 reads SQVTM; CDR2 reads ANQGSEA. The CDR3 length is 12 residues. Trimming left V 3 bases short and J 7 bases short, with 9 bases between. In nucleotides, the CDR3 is TGCAGCGTTGAGACCCCCTCTGAAAAACTGTTTTTT. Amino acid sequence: CSVETPSEKLFF.

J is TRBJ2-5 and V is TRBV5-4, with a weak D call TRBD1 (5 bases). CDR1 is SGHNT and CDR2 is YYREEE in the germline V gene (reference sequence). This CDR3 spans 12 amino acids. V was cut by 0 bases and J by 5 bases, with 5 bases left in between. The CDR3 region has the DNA TGTGCCAGCAGCTTGGAGGGGGAGACCCAGTACTTC. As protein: CASSLEGETQYF.

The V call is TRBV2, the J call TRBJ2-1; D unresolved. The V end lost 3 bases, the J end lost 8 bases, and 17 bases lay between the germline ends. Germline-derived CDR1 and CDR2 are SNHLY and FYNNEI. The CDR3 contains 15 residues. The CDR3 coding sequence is TGTGCCAGCAGTGAGTCGGATCCGAAGTGGGATGAGCAGTTCTTC. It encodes CASSESDPKWDEQFF.